Given below is one T cell receptor beta chain in context. The antigen is not known. PCR involved 60 Vbeta and 13 Jbeta primers. TCRdb's table, derived via immunoSEQ multiplex PCR, lists solely in-frame clones and lacks some. The sample includes more than 85,000 clones, around three quarters of them seen just once. Trimming took 5 bases from V and 0 from J, leaving 8 bases between them. CDR1 SGHTA and CDR2 FQGNSA come from the germline V gene. The CDR3 has 13 residues. The sample originates from a study of cytomegalovirus exposure and HLA in healthy donors. General study results and limits: As a later analysis revealed, the rate of TCR association differed by HLA locus, with DRB1 most and HLA-C fewest.

The gene calls are TRBV7-2 and TRBJ2-7; no clear D gene. The clonotype originates from a woman between 25 and 40 years old in good health and CMV-seronegative. The material sequenced was PBMCs. This CDR3 is CASSPPSSYEQYF. The CDR3 bases are TGTGCCAGCAGCCCACCGAGCTCCTACGAGCAGTACTTC.